These 25 T cell receptor beta chains came from one sample sequenced in a study of blood T cell repertoires in COVID-19. Profiling relied on immunoSEQ multiplex PCR, and the TCRdb table lists in-frame clones only, not all of them. The table records approximately 210,000 clones, about four fifths of them present only once. Sequenced: PBMCs or T cells enriched from blood (not recorded which). The source of these receptors is a woman aged 45-59 years with acute COVID-19.

DNA of the CDR3: TGTGCCTGGAATTGTCTGTTACGGCCGAGCGGGACAATCTACAATGAGCAGTTCTTC. This gives the protein CAWNCLLRPSGTIYNEQFF. V gene TRBV30 combines with J gene TRBJ2-1; D is perhaps TRBD2 (7 bases). Per the germline V gene, CDR1 is GTSNPN and CDR2 is SVGIG (reference sequence). This CDR3 is 19 amino acids long. Trimming removed 4 bases at V and 3 bases at J, with 28 bases between.

The chain carries TRBV6-4 and TRBJ2-3; TRBD1 aligns across 8 bases. This CDR3 is built from 16 residues. With 3 bases clipped from V and 2 bases from J, the junction kept 7 bases outside the gene matches. Germline CDR1 and CDR2: MRHNA and SNTAGT. The CDR3 coding sequence is TGTGCCAGCAGTGAGTCGGCGCAGGGGGCCACAGATACGCAGTATTTT. Translation: CASSESAQGATDTQYF.

The chain combines TRBV19 with TRBJ1-4; the D gene is possibly TRBD1 (6 bases). CDR3 length: 12 residues. V was shortened by 4 bases and J by 14 bases, with 14 bases between the two germline ends. The germline V gene encodes CDR1 LNHDA and CDR2 SQIVND (reference sequence). CDR3 sequence (DNA): TGTGCCAGTAGTACCAAGGACAGTTTGCTGTTTTTT. Its protein product is CASSTKDSLLFF.

The chain uses TRBV19 and TRBJ2-1, with D possibly TRBD1 on 6 matching bases. Trimming pared 6 bases from V and 6 bases from J, leaving 12 bases between. The CDR3 length is 13 residues. Germline CDR1 is LNHDA and CDR2 is SQIVND (reference sequence). Here the CDR3 DNA reads TGTGCCAGTAGACAGGGTTTTGTCAATGAGCAGTTCTTC. It is translated as CASRQGFVNEQFF.

The V call is TRBV4-1, the J call TRBJ2-7, with 8 bases matching TRBD1. Germline values: CDR1 MGHRA, CDR2 YSYEKL. This CDR3 is 15 amino acids long. With 2 bases clipped from V and 4 bases from J, the junction kept 7 bases outside the gene matches. CDR3 loop: CASSQPDRGLYEQYF. CDR3 coding DNA: TGCGCCAGCAGCCAACCAGACAGGGGATTATACGAGCAGTACTTC.

The chain joins TRBV28 to TRBJ1-5; possibly TRBD1 for D (5 bases). The CDR3 contains 13 residues. Per germline, CDR1 MDHEN and CDR2 SYDVKM. Trimming shortened V by 6 bases and J by 5 bases, and 11 bases separated the two germline ends. In DNA form, the CDR3 reads TGTGCCAGCAGACGACAGTTGCATCAGCCCCAGCATTTT. Translating it yields CASRRQLHQPQHF. Combining the CDR3 with reference TRBV28 and TRBJ1-5 gives the whole variable domain DVKVTQSSRYLVKRTGEKVFLECVQDMDHENMFWYRQDPGLGLRLIYFSYDVKMKEKGDIPEGYSVSREKKERFSLILESASTNQTSMYLCASRRQLHQPQHFGDGTRLSIL.

The chain recombines TRBV6-6 with TRBJ1-1; no reliable D call. The CDR3 totals 13 residues. V was cut by 5 bases and J by 1 base, with 8 bases left in between. Germline V gene data show CDR1 as MNHNY and CDR2 as SVGAGI (reference sequence). Here the CDR3 reads CASSTRWNTEAFF. In DNA form, the CDR3 reads TGTGCCAGCAGTACCAGATGGAACACTGAAGCTTTCTTT.

The V gene is TRBV11-2, the J gene TRBJ1-3, with D possibly matching TRBD1 (6 bases). CDR3 length: 15 residues. Germline loops: CDR1 SGHAT, CDR2 FQNNGV. V was pared by 5 bases and J by 3 bases, with 14 bases between. CDR3 protein: CASSHLQGNGNTIYF. The CDR3 region has the DNA TGTGCCAGCAGCCATCTACAGGGAAATGGAAACACCATATATTTT.

The chain links TRBV11-2 to TRBJ2-3, with D perhaps matching TRBD2 (6 bases). Germline assignment: CDR1 SGHAT and CDR2 FQNNGV. Trimming took off 1 base at V and 6 bases at J, with 8 bases between the two ends. The CDR3 spans 13 residues. The CDR3 DNA reads as TGTGCCAGCAGCTTAGGACTAGTCGATACGCAGTATTTT. This translates into CASSLGLVDTQYF.

This clone was seen a single time. This rearrangement joins TRBV5-1 to TRBJ1-5, with TRBD1 identical over 7 bases. V lost 2 bases and J lost 2; bases outside the gene matches: 4. The germline gives CDR1 SGHRS, CDR2 YFSETQ. The CDR3 is 15 amino acids. CDR3 amino acids: CASSFTGEGNQPQHF. The CDR3 DNA reads as TGCGCCAGCAGCTTCACAGGGGAAGGCAATCAGCCCCAGCATTTT.

For the CDR3, the DNA is TGTGCCAGCACAACACCTCCAATGAACACTGAAGCTTTCTTT. Translated: CASTTPPMNTEAFF. This sequence joins TRBV28 and TRBJ1-1; no reliable D call. V gave up 7 bases and J gave up 0 bases, with 12 bases separating them. The CDR3 runs to 14 residues. The V gene's germline CDR1 is MDHEN and CDR2 SYDVKM.

The DNA of the CDR3 is TGTGCCAGCAGCGCAAACCCGCAGTTCTTCTCACCCCTCCACTTT. Its translation is CASSANPQFFSPLHF. The chain is built from TRBV2 and TRBJ1-6, with D hard to call. Trimming took off 6 bases at V and 10 bases at J, with 19 bases between the two ends. The CDR3 is 15 residues long. Germline loops: CDR1 SNHLY, CDR2 FYNNEI.

V is TRBV2 and J is TRBJ1-2; no definite D call. The germline gives CDR1 SNHLY, CDR2 FYNNEI. The CDR3 covers 14 residues. Trimming stripped 6 bases from V and 7 bases from J, with 18 bases between. Here the CDR3 DNA reads TGTGCCAGCAGGCCGTCAACAGTATGGGCTGGCTACACCTTC. Amino acids: CASRPSTVWAGYTF.

This clone was counted a single time. The chain recombines TRBV7-9 with TRBJ1-1, with D possibly matching TRBD1 (5 bases). This CDR3 region has 12 residues. The V gene's germline CDR1 is SEHNR and CDR2 FQNEAQ (reference sequence). The V and J ends lost 6 bases and 7 bases respectively, with 12 bases between them. CDR3 DNA: TGTGCCAGCAGTTCAGGACATCTTGAAGCTTTCTTT. Residues: CASSSGHLEAFF.

The chain carries TRBV6-5 and TRBJ1-4, with D hard to call. This CDR3 is built from 12 residues. Trimming cost V 6 bases and J 8 bases, with 10 bases left between them. The germline gives CDR1 MNHEY, CDR2 SVGAGI. CDR3 region: CASRGVREKLFF. The CDR3 DNA reads TGTGCCAGCAGGGGAGTTCGGGAAAAACTGTTTTTT.

V gene TRBV4-3 combines with J gene TRBJ2-5; 10 positions agree with TRBD2. Germline CDR1 LGHNA, CDR2 YSLEER. The CDR3 is 16 residues long. With V trimmed by 0 bases and J by 5 bases, 6 bases remained unmatched. This CDR3 is CASSQEQAGGRETQYF. In DNA, the CDR3 is TGCGCCAGCAGCCAAGAACAAGCGGGGGGGAGGGAGACCCAGTACTTC.

This chain connects TRBV13 to TRBJ2-6; the D gene is possibly TRBD1 (5 bases). V dropped 5 bases and J dropped 4 bases, with 9 bases sitting between them. In germline, CDR1 is PRHDT, CDR2 FYEKMQ (reference sequence). CDR3 size: 14 residues. CDR3 coding DNA: TGTGCCAGCAGCCAGGCAGGGGGGGCCAACGTCCTGACTTTC. This gives the protein CASSQAGGANVLTF.

This chain uses TRBV9 with TRBJ1-2; 10 bases agree with TRBD1. J gave up 6 bases and V 4 bases, and 9 bases lay outside the gene matches. The germline V gene has CDR1 SGDLS and CDR2 YYNGEE. The CDR3 is 15 amino acids. Written as DNA, the CDR3 is TGTGCCAGCAGCCCATCCCCCGGGACAGGGGATGGCTACACCTTC. Encoded protein: CASSPSPGTGDGYTF.

This chain uses TRBV18 with TRBJ2-1; D not certain. Trimming cost V 0 bases and J 7 bases, with 7 bases left between them. In germline, CDR1 is KGHSH, CDR2 LQKENI. This CDR3 contains 13 residues. For the CDR3, the DNA is TGTGCCAGCTCACCACCGGTGAGTAATGAGCAGTTCTTC. Translation gives CASSPPVSNEQFF.

The rearrangement uses TRBV7-6 and TRBJ2-3; 9 bases fit TRBD2. V was pared by 5 bases and J by 1 base, with 4 bases of the junction left unmatched. This CDR3 spans 15 amino acids. The germline V gene encodes CDR1 SGHVS and CDR2 FNYEAQ. DNA for the CDR3: TGTGCCAGCAGCCCACAGCGGGGGGGCACAGATACGCAGTATTTT. This codes for CASSPQRGGTDTQYF. The complete variable domain, with remaining parts taken from reference TRBV7-6 and TRBJ2-3, reads GAGVSQSPRYKVTKRGQDVALRCDPISGHVSLYWYRQALGQGPEFLTYFNYEAQQDKSGLPNDRFSAERPEGSISTLTIQRTEQRDSAMYRCASSPQRGGTDTQYFGPGTRLTVL.

The sample holds many counts of this clone. This CDR3 is CASSQDIPPGGNTGELFF. The DNA of the CDR3 is TGCGCCAGCAGCCAAGATATCCCCCCGGGGGGGAACACCGGGGAGCTGTTTTTT. This chain links TRBV4-3 with TRBJ2-2; 7 bases fit TRBD2. Germline-derived CDR1 and CDR2 are LGHNA and YSLEER. Trimming removed 0 bases from V and 1 base from J; junction bases left unmatched: 8. The CDR3 extends over 18 amino acids.

The J gene is TRBJ2-7, the V gene TRBV7-3; no clear D gene. Germline V lookup: CDR1 SGHTA, CDR2 FQGTGA. The CDR3 runs to 14 residues. The germline V and J ends were trimmed by 8 bases and 6 bases, with 20 bases remaining between them. The CDR3 DNA sequence: TGTGCCAGCGCCACCGTAGCCCCGGTCGTCGAGCAGTACTTC. Translating it yields CASATVAPVVEQYF.

This clone was detected once. The chain joins TRBV7-2 to TRBJ2-7, with TRBD2 identical over 11 bases. This CDR3 is built from 15 residues. J was trimmed by 5 bases and V by 5 bases; bases with no gene match: 8. Germline CDR1 SGHTA, CDR2 FQGNSA. The CDR3: CASSIIAGGPNEQYF. In DNA form, the CDR3 reads TGTGCCAGCAGCATCATAGCGGGAGGGCCGAACGAGCAGTACTTC.

The rearrangement uses TRBV10-3 and TRBJ2-1; 14 bases agree with TRBD2. Germline-derived CDR1 and CDR2 are ENHRY and SYGVKD. V shed 4 bases, J shed 6 bases, and the junction held 8 bases outside the gene matches. This CDR3 spans 17 amino acids. CDR3 sequence: CAISGSGTSGSFNEQFF. The CDR3 nucleotides are TGTGCCATCAGTGGGAGTGGGACTAGCGGGAGTTTCAATGAGCAGTTCTTC.

J is TRBJ2-7 and V is TRBV3-1 (or the pseudogene TRBV3-2); 9 bases agree with TRBD1. The CDR3 totals 16 residues. The trim removed 2 bases at V and 1 base at J, leaving 6 bases unmatched. Germline values: CDR1 LGHDT, CDR2 YNNKEL (reference sequence). The CDR3 DNA reads as TGTGCCAGCAGCCAAACTACAGGGGGCAGGTCCTACGAGCAGTACTTC. Its translation: CASSQTTGGRSYEQYF.